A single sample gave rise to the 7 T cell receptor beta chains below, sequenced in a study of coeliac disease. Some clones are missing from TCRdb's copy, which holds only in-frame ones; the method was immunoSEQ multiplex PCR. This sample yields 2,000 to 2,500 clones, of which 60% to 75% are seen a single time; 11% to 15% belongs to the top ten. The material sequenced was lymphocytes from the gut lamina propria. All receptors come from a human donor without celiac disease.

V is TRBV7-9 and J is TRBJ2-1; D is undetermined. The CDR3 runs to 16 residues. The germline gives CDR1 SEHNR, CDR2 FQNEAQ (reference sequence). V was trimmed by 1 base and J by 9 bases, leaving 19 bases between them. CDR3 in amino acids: CASSLGPRLVGGEQFF. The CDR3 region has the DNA TGTGCCAGCAGCTTAGGACCTCGGCTCGTAGGCGGTGAGCAGTTCTTC.

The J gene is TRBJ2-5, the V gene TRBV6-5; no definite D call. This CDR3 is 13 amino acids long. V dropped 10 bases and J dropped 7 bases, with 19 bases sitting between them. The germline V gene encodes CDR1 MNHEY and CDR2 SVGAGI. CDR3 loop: CATKVPLEVTQYF. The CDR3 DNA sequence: TGTGCCACCAAAGTCCCCCTCGAGGTGACCCAGTACTTC.

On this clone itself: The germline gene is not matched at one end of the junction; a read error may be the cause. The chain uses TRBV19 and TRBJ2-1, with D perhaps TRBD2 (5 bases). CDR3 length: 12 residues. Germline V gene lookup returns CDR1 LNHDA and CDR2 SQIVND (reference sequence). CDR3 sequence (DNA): TGTGCCAGTAGCATAGCGTCCGATGAGCAGTTCTTC. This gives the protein CASSIASDEQFF.

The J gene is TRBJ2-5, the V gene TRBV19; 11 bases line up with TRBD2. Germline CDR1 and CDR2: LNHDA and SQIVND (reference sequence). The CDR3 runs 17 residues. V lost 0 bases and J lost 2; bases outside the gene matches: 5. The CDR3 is CASSIDLAGGAQETQYF. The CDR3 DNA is TGTGCCAGTAGTATAGATCTAGCGGGGGGTGCTCAAGAGACCCAGTACTTC. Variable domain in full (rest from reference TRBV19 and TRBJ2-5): DGGITQSPKYLFRKEGQNVTLSCEQNLNHDAMYWYRQDPGQGLRLIYYSQIVNDFQKGDIAEGYSVSREKKESFPLTVTSAQKNPTAFYLCASSIDLAGGAQETQYFGPGTRLLVL.

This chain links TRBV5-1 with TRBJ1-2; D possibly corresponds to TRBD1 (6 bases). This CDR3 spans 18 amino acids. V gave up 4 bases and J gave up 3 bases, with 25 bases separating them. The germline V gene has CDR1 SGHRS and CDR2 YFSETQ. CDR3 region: CASSTETGYQRNYYGYTF. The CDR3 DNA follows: TGCGCCAGCAGCACGGAAACAGGGTATCAGCGGAATTACTATGGCTACACCTTC. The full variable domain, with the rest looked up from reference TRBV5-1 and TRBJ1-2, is KAGVTQTPRYLIKTRGQQVTLSCSPISGHRSVSWYQQTPGQGLQFLFEYFSETQRNKGNFPGRFSGRQFSNSRSEMNVSTLELGDSALYLCASSTETGYQRNYYGYTFGSGTRLTVV.

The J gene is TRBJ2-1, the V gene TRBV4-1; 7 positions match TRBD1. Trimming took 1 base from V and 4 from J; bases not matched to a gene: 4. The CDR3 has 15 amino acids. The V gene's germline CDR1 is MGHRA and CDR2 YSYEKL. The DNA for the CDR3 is TGCGCCAGCAGCCAAGGACGGGGACAGTACAATGAGCAGTTCTTC. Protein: CASSQGRGQYNEQFF.

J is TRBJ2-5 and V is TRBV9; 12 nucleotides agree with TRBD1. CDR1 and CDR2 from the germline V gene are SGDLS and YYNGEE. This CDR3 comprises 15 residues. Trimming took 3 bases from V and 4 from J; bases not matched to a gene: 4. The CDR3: CASSGDRGPGETQYF. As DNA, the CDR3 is TGTGCCAGCAGCGGGGACAGGGGGCCAGGAGAGACCCAGTACTTC.